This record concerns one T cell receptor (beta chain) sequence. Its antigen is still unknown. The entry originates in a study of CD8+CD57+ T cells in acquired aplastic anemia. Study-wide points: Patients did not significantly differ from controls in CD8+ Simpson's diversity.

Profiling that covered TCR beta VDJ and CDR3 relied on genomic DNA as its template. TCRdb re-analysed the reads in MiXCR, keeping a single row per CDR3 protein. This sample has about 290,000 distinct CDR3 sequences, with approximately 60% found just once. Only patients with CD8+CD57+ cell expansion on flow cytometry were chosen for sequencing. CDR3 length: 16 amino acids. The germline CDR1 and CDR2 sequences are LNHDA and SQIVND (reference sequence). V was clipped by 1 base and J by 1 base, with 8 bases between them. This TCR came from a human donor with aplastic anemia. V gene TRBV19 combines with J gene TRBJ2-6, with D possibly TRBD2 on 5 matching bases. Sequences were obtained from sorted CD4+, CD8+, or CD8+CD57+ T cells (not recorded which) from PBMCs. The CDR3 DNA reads TGTGCCAGTAGTATAGTTGGAGGATCTGGGGCCAACGTCCTGACTTTC. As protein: CASSIVGGSGANVLTF.